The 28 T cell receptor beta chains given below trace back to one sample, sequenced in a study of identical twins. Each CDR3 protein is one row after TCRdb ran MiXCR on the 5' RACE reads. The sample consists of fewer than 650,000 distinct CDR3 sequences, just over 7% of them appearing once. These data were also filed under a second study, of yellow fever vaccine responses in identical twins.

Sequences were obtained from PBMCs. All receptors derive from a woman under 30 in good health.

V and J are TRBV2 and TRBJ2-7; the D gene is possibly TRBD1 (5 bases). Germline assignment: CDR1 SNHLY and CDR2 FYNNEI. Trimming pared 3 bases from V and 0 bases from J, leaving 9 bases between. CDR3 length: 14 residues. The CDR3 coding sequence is TGTGCCAGCAGTGACTTGGACAACTCCTACGAGCAGTACTTC. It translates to CASSDLDNSYEQYF.

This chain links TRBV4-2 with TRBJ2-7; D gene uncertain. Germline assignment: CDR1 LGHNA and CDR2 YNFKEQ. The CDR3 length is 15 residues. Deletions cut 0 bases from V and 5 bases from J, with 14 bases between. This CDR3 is CASSQETTGFDEQYF. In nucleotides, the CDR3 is TGTGCCAGCAGCCAAGAAACGACGGGTTTCGACGAGCAGTACTTC.

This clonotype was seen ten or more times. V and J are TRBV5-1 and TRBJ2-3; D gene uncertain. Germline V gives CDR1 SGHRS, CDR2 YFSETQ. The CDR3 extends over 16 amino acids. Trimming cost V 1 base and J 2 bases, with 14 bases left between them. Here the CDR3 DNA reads TGCGCCAGCAGCTTGTTGTTGTCGCCGATCACAGATACGCAGTATTTT. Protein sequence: CASSLLLSPITDTQYF.

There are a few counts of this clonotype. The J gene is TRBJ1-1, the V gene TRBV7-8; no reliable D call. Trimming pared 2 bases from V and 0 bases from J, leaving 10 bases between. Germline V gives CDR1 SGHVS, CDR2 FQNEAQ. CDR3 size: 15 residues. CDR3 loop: CASSLTETLNTEAFF. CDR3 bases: TGTGCCAGCAGCTTAACTGAGACATTGAACACTGAAGCTTTCTTT.

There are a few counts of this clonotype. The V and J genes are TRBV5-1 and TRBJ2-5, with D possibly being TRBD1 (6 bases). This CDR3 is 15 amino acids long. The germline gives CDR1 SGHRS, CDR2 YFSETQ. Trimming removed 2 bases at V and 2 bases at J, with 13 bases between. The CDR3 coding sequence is TGCGCCAGCAGCTTCCTAGGACAGATGCAAGAGACCCAGTACTTC. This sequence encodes CASSFLGQMQETQYF.

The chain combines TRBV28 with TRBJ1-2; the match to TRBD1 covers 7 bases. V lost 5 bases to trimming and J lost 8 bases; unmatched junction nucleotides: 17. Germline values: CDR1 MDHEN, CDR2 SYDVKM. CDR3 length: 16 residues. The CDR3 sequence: CASSQPNYAPGQGYTF. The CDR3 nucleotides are TGTGCCAGCAGTCAACCCAACTACGCACCGGGACAGGGCTACACCTTC.

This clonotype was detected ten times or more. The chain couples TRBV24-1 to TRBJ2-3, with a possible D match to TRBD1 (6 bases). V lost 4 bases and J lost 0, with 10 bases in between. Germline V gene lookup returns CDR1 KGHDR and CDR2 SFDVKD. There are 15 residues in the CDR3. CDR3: CATSDQGSSTDTQYF. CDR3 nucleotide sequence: TGTGCCACCAGTGACCAGGGGTCTAGCACAGATACGCAGTATTTT.

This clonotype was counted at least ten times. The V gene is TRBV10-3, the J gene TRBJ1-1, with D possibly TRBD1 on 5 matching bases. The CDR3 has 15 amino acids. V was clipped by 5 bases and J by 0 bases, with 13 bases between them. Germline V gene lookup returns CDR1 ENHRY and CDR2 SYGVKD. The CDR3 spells CAISPRETMNTEAFF. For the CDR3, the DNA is TGTGCCATCAGTCCCAGGGAGACCATGAACACTGAAGCTTTCTTT.

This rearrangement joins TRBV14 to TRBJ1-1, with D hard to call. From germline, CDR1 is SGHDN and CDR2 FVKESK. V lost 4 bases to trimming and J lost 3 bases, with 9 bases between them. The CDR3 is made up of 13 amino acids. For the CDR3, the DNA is TGTGCCAGCAGCCGACGACAAGACACTGAAGCTTTCTTT. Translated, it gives CASSRRQDTEAFF.

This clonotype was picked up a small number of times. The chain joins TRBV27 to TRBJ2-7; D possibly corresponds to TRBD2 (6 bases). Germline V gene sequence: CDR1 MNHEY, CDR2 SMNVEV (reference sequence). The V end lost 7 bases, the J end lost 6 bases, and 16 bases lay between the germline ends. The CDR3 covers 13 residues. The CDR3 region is CASIGGHPSEQYF. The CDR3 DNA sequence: TGTGCCAGCATTGGAGGGCACCCGAGCGAGCAGTACTTC.

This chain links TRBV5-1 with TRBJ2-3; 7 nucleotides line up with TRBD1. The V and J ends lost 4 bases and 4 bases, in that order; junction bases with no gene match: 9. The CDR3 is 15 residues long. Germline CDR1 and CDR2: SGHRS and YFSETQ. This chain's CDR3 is CASSPRQGGPDTQYF. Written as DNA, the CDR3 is TGCGCCAGCAGCCCTCGACAGGGTGGTCCAGATACGCAGTATTTT.

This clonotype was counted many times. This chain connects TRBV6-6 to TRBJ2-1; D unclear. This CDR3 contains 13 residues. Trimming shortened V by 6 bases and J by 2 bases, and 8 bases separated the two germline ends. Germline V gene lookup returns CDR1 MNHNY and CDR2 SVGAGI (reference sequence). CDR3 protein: CASSSGPYNEQFF. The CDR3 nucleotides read TGTGCCAGCAGCTCCGGTCCCTACAATGAGCAGTTCTTC.

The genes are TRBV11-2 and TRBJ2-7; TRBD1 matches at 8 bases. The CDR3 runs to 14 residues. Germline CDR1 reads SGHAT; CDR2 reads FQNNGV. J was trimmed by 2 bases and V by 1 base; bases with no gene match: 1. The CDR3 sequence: CASSLGRGPYEQYV. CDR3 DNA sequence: TGTGCCAGCAGCTTAGGCAGGGGGCCCTACGAGCAGTACGTC.

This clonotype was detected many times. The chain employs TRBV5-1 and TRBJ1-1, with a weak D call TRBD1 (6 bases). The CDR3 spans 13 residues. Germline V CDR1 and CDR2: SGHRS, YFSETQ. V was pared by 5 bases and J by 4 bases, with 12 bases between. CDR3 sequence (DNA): TGCGCCAGCAGGGAGGGGGTTTCCACTGAAGCTTTCTTT. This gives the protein CASREGVSTEAFF.

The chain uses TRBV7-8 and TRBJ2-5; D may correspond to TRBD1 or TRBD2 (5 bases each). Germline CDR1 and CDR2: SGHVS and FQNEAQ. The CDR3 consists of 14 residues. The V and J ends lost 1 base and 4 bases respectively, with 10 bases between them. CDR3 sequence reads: CASSLDGGGETQYF. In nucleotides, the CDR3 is TGTGCCAGCAGCTTAGATGGGGGTGGAGAGACCCAGTACTTC.

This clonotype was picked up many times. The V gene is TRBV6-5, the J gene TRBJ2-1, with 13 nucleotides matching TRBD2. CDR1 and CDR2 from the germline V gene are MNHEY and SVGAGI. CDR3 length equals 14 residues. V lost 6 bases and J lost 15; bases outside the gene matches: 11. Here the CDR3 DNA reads TGTGCCAGCAGATTACCGGGACTAGCGGGAATACTGTTCTTC. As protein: CASRLPGLAGILFF.

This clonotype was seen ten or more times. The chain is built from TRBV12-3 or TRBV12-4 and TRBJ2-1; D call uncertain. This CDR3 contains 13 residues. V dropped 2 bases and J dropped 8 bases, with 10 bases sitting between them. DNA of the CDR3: TGTGCCAGCAGTTTAAATCGGCGCGATGAGCAGTTCTTC. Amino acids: CASSLNRRDEQFF.

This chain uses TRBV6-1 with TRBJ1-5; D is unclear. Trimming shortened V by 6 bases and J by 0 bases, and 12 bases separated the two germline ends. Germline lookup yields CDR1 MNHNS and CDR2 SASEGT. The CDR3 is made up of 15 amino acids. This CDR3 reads CASSSEGGSNQPQHF. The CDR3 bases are TGTGCCAGCAGCTCGGAGGGTGGTAGCAATCAGCCCCAGCATTTT.

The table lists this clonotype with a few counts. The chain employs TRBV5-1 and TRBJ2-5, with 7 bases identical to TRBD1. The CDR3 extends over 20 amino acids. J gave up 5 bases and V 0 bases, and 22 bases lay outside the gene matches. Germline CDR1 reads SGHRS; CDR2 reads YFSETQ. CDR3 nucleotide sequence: TGCGCCAGCAGCTTGGCCGGGACAGCTGAGGGGCGGCTGGGCGGGGAGACCCAGTACTTC. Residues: CASSLAGTAEGRLGGETQYF. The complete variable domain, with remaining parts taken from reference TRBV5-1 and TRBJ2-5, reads KAGVTQTPRYLIKTRGQQVTLSCSPISGHRSVSWYQQTPGQGLQFLFEYFSETQRNKGNFPGRFSGRQFSNSRSEMNVSTLELGDSALYLCASSLAGTAEGRLGGETQYFGPGTRLLVL.

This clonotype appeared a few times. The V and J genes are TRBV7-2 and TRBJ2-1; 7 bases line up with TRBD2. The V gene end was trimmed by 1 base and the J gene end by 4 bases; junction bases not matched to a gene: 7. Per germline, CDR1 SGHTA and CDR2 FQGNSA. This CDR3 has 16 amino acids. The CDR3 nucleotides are TGTGCCAGCAGCTTAGACTCGGGACTACTTTACAATGAGCAGTTCTTC. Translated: CASSLDSGLLYNEQFF.

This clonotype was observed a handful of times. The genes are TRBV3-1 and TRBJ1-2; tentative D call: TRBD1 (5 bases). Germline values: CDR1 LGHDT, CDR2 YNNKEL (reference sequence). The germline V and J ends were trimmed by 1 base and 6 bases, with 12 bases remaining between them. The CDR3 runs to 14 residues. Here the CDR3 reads CASSQGGRGHGYTF. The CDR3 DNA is TGTGCCAGCAGCCAAGGGGGGAGGGGTCATGGCTACACCTTC.

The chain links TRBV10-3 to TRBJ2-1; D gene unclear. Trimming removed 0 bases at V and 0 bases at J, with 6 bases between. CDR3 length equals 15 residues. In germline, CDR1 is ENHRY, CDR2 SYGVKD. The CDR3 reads CAISESKTSYNEQFF. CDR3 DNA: TGTGCCATCAGTGAGTCCAAGACCTCCTACAATGAGCAGTTCTTC.

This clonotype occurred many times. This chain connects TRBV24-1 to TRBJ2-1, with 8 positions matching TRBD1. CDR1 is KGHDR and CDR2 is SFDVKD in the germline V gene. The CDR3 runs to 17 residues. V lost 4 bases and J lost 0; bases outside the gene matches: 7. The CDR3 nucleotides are TGTGCCACCAGTGAATCGGGACAGGACGCCTCCTACAATGAGCAGTTCTTC. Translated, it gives CATSESGQDASYNEQFF.

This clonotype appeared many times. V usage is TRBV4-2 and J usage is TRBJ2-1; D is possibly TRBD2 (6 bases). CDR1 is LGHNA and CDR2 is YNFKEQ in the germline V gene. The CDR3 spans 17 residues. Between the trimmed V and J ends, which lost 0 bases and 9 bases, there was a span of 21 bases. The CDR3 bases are TGTGCCAGCAGCCAAGAGGGGGGAACGGCCGGAGGGGCTGAGCAGTTCTTC. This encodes CASSQEGGTAGGAEQFF.

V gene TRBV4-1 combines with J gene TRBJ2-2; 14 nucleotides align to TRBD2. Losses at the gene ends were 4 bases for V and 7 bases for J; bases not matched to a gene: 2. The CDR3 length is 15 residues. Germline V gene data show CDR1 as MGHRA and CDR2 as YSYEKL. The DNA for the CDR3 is TGCGCCAGCAGCCGCGGACTAGCGGGGGGCGGGGAGCTGTTTTTT. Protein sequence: CASSRGLAGGGELFF.

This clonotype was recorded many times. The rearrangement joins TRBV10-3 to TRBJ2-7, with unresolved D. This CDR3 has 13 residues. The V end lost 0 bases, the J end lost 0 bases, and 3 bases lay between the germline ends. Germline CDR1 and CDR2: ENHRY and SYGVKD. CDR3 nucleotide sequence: TGTGCCATCAGTGAGTCCCCCTCCTACGAGCAGTACTTC. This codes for CAISESPSYEQYF.

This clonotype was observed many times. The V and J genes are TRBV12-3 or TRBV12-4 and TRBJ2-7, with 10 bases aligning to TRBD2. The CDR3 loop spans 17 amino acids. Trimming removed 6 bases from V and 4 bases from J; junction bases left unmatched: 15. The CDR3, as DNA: TGTGCCAGCAGCCCCCCTTTGGCTAGCGGGAGTCGGTACGAGCAGTACTTC. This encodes CASSPPLASGSRYEQYF.

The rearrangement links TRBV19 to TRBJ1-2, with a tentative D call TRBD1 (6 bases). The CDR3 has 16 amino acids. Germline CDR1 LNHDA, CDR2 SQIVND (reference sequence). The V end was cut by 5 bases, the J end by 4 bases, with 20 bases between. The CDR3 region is CASSRTPTGRTYGYTF. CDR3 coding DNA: TGTGCCAGTAGTCGAACACCGACAGGCAGAACCTATGGCTACACCTTC.